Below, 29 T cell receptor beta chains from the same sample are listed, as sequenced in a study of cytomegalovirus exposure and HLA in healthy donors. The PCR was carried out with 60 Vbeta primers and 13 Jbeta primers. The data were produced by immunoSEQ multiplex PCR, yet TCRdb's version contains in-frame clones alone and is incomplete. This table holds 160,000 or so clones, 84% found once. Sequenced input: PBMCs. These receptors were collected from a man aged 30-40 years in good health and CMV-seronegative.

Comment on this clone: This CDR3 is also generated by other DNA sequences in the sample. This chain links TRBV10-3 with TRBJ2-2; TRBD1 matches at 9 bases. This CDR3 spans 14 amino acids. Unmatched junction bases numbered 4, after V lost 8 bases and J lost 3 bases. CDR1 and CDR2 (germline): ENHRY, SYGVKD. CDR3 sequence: CAISRDRDTGELFF. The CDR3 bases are TGTGCCATCTCCCGGGACAGGGACACCGGGGAGCTGTTTTTT.

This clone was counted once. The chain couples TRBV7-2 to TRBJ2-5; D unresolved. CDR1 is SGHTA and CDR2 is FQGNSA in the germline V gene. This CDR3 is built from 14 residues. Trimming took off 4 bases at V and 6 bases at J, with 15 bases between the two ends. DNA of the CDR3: TGTGCCAGCAGCTCACCCGTGGCTTTTAAGACCCAGTACTTC. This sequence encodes CASSSPVAFKTQYF.

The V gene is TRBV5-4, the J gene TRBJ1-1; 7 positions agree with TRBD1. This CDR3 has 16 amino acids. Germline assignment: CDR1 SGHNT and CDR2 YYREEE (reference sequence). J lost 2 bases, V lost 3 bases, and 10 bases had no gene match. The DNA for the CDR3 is TGTGCCAGCAGCTCGCAATTTGGGACAGCTAACACTGAAGCTTTCTTT. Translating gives CASSSQFGTANTEAFF.

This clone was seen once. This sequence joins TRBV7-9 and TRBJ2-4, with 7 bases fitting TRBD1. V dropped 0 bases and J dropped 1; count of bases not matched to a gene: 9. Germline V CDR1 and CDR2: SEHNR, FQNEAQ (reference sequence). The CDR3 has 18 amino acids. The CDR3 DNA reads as TGTGCCAGCAGCTTAGCGTGGGGGCAGGGGGAGGCCAAAAACATTCAGTACTTC. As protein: CASSLAWGQGEAKNIQYF.

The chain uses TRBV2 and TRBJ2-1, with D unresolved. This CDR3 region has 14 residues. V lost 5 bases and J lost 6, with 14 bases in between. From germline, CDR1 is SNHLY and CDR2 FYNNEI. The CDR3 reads CASSPVSVINEQFF. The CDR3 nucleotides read TGTGCCAGCAGTCCGGTCTCGGTAATCAATGAGCAGTTCTTC.

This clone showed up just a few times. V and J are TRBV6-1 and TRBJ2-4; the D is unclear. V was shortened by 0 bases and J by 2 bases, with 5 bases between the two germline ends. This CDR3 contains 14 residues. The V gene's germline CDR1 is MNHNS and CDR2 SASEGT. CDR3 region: CASSEAGSKNIQYF. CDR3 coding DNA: TGTGCCAGCAGTGAAGCTGGCTCCAAAAACATTCAGTACTTC.

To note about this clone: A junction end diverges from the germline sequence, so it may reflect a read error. The CDR3 region is CASNERWDSYEQYF. In DNA form, the CDR3 reads TGTGCCAGCAATGAACGGTGGGACAGCTACGAGCAGTACTTC. This rearrangement joins TRBV2 to TRBJ2-7; 7 nucleotides match TRBD1. Looked up from germline, CDR1 is SNHLY and CDR2 is FYNNEI. The CDR3 loop spans 14 amino acids.

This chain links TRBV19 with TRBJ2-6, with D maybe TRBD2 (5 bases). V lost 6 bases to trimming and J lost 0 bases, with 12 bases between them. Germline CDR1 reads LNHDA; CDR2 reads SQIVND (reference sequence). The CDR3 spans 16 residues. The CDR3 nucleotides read TGTGCCAGTAGCCTCCCGGCGGGCTCTGGGGCCAACGTCCTGACTTTC. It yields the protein CASSLPAGSGANVLTF.

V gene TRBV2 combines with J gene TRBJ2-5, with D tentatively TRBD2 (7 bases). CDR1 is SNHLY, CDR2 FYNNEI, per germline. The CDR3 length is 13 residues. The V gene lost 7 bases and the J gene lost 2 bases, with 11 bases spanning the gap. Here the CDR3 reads CASMGGRQETQYF. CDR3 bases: TGTGCCAGCATGGGGGGGCGACAAGAGACCCAGTACTTC.

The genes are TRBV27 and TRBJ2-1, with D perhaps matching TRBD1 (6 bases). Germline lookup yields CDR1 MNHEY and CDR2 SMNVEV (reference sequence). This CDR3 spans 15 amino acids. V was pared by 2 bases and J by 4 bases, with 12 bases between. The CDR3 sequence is CASSLLGQRYNEQFF. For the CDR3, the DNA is TGTGCCAGCAGTTTACTGGGACAACGTTACAATGAGCAGTTCTTC.

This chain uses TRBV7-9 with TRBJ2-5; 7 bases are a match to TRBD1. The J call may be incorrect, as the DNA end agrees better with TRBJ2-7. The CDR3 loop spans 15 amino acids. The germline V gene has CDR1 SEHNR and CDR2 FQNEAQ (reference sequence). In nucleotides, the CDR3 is TGTGCCAGCAGCTTAAGACTTGGGACAGTCAACGAGCAGTACTTC. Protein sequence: CASSLRLGTVNEQYF.

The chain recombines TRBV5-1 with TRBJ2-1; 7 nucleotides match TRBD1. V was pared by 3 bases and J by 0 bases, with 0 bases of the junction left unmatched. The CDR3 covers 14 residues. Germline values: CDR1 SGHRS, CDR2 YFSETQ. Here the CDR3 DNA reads TGCGCCAGCAGCTGGGACAGCTCCTACAATGAGCAGTTCTTC. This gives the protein CASSWDSSYNEQFF.

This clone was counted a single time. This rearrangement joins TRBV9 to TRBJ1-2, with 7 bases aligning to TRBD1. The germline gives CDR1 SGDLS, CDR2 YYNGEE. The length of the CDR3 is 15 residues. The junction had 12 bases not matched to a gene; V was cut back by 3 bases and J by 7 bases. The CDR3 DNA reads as TGTGCCAGCAGCGGACGACAGGGCGCAGGGGTTGGCTACACCTTC. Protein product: CASSGRQGAGVGYTF.

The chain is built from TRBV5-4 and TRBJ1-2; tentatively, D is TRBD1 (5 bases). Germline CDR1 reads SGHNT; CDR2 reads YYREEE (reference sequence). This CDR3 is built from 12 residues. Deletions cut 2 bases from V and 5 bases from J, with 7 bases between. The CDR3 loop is CASSLTGYGYTF. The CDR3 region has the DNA TGTGCCAGCAGCTTAACAGGTTATGGCTACACCTTC.

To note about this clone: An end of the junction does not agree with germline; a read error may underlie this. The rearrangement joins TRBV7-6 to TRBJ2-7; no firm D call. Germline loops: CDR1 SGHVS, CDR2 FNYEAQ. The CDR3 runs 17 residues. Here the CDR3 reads CASSLGSQRYETYEQYF. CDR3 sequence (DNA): TGTGCCAGCAGTTTAGGCTCTCAACGCTACGAAACCTACGAGCAGTACTTC.

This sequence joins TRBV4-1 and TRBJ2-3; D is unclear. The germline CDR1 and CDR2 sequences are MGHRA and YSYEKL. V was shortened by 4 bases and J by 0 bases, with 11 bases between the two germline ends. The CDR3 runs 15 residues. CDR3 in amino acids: CASSPYHASTDTQYF. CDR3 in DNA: TGCGCCAGCAGCCCCTACCACGCTAGCACAGATACGCAGTATTTT.

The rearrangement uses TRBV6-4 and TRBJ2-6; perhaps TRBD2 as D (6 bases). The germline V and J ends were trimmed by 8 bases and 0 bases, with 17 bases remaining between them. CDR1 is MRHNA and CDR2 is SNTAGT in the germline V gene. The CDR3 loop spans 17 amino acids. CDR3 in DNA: TGTGCCAGCGCCAAGCCGGGACTCCCCTCTGGGGCCAACGTCCTGACTTTC. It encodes CASAKPGLPSGANVLTF.

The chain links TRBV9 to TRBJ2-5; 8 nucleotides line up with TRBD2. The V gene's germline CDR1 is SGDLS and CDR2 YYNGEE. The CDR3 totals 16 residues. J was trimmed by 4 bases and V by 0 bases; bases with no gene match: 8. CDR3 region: CASSVGPGGFSETQYF. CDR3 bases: TGTGCCAGCAGCGTAGGACCGGGAGGGTTCTCAGAGACCCAGTACTTC.

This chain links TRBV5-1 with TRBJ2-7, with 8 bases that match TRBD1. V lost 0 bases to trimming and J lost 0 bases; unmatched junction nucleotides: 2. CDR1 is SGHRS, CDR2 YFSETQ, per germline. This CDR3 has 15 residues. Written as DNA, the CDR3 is TGCGCCAGCAGCTTGGGACAGGGGACCTCCTACGAGCAGTACTTC. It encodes CASSLGQGTSYEQYF.

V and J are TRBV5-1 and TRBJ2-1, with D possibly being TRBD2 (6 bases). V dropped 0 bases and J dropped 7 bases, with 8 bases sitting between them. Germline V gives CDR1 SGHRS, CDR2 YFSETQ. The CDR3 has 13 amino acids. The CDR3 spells CASSLDAGNEQFF. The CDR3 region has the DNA TGCGCCAGCAGCTTGGATGCGGGAAATGAGCAGTTCTTC.

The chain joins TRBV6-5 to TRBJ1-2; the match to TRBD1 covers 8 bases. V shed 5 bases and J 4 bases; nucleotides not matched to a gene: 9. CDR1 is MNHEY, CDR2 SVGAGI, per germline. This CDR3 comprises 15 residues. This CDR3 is CASSGQGALTYGYTF. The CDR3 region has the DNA TGTGCCAGCAGTGGCCAGGGGGCGCTAACCTATGGCTACACCTTC.

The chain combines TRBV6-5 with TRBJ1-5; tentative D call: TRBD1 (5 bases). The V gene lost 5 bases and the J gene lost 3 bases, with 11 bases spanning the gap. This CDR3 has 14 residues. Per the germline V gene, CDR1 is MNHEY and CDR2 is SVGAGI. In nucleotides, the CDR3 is TGTGCCAGCAGTGTGGACACCAACAATCAGCCCCAGCATTTT. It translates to CASSVDTNNQPQHF.

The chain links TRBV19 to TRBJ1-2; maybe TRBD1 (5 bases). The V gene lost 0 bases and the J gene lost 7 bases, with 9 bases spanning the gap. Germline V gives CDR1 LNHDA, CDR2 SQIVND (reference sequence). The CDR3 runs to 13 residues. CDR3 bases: TGTGCCAGTAGTATAGAGGGAACAGGTGGCTACACCTTC. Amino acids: CASSIEGTGGYTF.

CDR3 protein: CASSLAEGSPRYF. The CDR3 DNA follows: TGTGCCAGCAGCTTGGCTGAAGGGAGCCCTCGGTACTTC. The chain is built from TRBV5-4 and TRBJ2-5, with a weak D call TRBD2 (5 bases). The CDR3 totals 13 residues. CDR1 and CDR2 (germline): SGHNT, YYREEE (reference sequence). Trimming shortened V by 0 bases and J by 13 bases, and 16 bases separated the two germline ends.

The CDR3 DNA is TGTGCCAGTAGTATACTGAGGGACAGGTCCACATATCAGCCCCAGCATTTT. Amino acids: CASSILRDRSTYQPQHF. The chain recombines TRBV19 with TRBJ1-5; 8 positions match TRBD1. The CDR3 consists of 17 residues. V gave up 2 bases and J gave up 5 bases; unmatched junction bases: 11. The germline gives CDR1 LNHDA, CDR2 SQIVND (reference sequence).

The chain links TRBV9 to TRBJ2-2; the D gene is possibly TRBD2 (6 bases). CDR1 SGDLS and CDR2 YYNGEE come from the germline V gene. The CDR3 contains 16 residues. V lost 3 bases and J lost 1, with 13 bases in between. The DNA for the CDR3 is TGTGCCAGCAGCGAGCGGGTCCCGGGGAACACCGGGGAGCTGTTTTTT. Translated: CASSERVPGNTGELFF.

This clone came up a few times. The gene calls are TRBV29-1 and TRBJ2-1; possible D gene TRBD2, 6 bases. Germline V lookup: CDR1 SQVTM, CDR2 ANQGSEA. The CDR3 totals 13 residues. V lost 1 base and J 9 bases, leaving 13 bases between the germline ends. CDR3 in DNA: TGCAGCGTTGAAGCGGAGGGATGGGGTGAGCAGTTCTTC. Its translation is CSVEAEGWGEQFF.

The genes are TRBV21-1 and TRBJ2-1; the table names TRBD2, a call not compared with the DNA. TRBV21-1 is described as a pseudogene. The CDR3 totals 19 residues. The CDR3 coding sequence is TGTGCCAGCATCCCACGGGCTAGCGGGAGTTCCCTTTTCTACAATGAGCAGTTCTTC. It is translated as CASIPRASGSSLFYNEQFF.

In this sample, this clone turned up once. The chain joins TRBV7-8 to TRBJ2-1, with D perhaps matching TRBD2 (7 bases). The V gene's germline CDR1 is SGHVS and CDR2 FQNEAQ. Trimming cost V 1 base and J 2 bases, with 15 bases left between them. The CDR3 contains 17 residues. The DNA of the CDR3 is TGTGCCAGCAGCTTAGATGTATCGGGGGGCCCCTACAATGAGCAGTTCTTC. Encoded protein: CASSLDVSGGPYNEQFF.